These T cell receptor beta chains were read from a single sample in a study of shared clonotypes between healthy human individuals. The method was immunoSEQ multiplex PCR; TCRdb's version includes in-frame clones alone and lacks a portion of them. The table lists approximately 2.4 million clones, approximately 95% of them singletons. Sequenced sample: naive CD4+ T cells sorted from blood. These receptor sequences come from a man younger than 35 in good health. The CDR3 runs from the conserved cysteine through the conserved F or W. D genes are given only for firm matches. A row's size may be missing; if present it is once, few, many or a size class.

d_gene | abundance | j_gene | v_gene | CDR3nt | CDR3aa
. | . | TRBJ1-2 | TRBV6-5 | TGTGCCAGCAGTTACTCGAGGACGGCTAACTATGGCTACACCTTC | CASSYSRTANYGYTF
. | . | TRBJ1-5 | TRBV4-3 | TGCGCCAGCAGCCAAGATCCCGGGGGAGGCCAGCCCCAGCATTTT | CASSQDPGGGQPQHF
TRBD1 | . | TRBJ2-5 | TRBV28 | TGTGCCAGCAGTTTACCAGGGGGCAAGGAGACCCAGTACTTC | CASSLPGGKETQYF
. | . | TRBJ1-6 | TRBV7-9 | TGTGCCAGCAGCTTGGACATCCCGAGGGACCTCCACTTT | CASSLDIPRDLHF
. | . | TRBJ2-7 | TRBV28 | TGTGCCAGCAGTCTAAATCAACTGGGACGGACCATCTCCTACGAGCAGTACTTC | CASSLNQLGRTISYEQYF
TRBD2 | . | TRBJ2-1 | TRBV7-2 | TGTGCCAGCAGCCGATCGAGCGGGAGGTCCTACAATGAGCAGTTCTTC | CASSRSSGRSYNEQFF
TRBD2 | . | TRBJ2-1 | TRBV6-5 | TGTGCCAGCAGTTCCCCCGGGACTAGCGGATATGAGCAGTTCTTC | CASSSPGTSGYEQFF
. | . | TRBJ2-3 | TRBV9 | TGTGCCAGCAGCCCCGACGTTCCCGGGAGCACAGATACGCAGTATTTT | CASSPDVPGSTDTQYF
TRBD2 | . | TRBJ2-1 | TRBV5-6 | TGTGCCGAAACAAATGGTGGCGGGAGAGATTACAATGAGCAGTTCTTC | CAETNGGGRDYNEQFF
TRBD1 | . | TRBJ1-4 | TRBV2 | TGTGCCAGCAGTGGAGGACAGGGTATTCGTGAAAAACTGTTTTTT | CASSGGQGIREKLFF
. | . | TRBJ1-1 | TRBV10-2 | TGCGCCAGCCGGACCGGAGGGGGCACTGAAGCTTTCTTT | CASRTGGGTEAFF
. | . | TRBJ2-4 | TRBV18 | TGTGCCAGCTCACCACCCTCCGGGGGAAACATTCAGTACTTC | CASSPPSGGNIQYF
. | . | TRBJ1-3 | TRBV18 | TGTGCCAGCTCACCTGTCCAGAGCTCTGGAAACACCATATATTTT | CASSPVQSSGNTIYF
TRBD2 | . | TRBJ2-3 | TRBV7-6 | TGTGCCAGCAGCTCGGGCGGGGGACTCCAGAAGCTGGATACGCAGTATTTT | CASSSGGGLQKLDTQYF
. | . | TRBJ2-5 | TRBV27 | TGTGCCAGCAGTTTCACTGGACAGGGAGGGGAGACCCAGTACTTC | CASSFTGQGGETQYF
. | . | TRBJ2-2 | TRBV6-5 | TGTGCCAGCAGTTACTCGACAGGCGCTAACACCGGGGAGCTGTTTTTT | CASSYSTGANTGELFF
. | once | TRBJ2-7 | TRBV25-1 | TGTGCCAGCAGTGAGTCTGGCGGCTCCTACGAGCAGTACTTC | CASSESGGSYEQYF
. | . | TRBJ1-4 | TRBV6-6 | TGTGCCAGCAGGGCCGAAGGGCTGACTAATGAAAAACTGTTTTTT | CASRAEGLTNEKLFF
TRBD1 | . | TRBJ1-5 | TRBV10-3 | TGTGCCATCAGTGAGTCAGGGACAGAGAGCAATCAGCCCCAGCATTTT | CAISESGTESNQPQHF
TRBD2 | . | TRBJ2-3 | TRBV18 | TGTGCCAGCTCACCCTGGACTAGCGGGAGTAGTGCAGATACGCAGTATTTT | CASSPWTSGSSADTQYF
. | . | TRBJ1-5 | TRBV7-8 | TGTGCCAGCCCCAGGGAAGTGGATCAGCCCCAGCATTTT | CASPREVDQPQHF
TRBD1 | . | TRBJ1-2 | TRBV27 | TGTGCCAGCAGCCCGACAGGGGGCTACGGCTACACCTTC | CASSPTGGYGYTF
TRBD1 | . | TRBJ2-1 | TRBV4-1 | TGCGCCAGCAGCCGCGGACAGGGGTCCTTCGGTGAGCAGTTCTTC | CASSRGQGSFGEQFF
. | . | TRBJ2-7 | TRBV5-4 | TGTGCCAGCAGCTCCGACTACGAGCAGTACTTC | CASSSDYEQYF
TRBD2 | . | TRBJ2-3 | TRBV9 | TGTGCCAGTACTAAGGAAGCGGGGGCCCGCACAGATACGCAGTATTTT | CASTKEAGARTDTQYF
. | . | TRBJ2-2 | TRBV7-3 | TGTGCCAGCAGCTTCGCCTCGGGATTAAACACCGGGGAGCTGTTTTTT | CASSFASGLNTGELFF
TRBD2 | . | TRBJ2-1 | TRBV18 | TGTGCCAGCTCACCCTTAGCGGGAGCCCCAGGTAATGAGCAGTTCTTC | CASSPLAGAPGNEQFF
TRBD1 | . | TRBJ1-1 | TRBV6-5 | TGTGCCAGCAGTTGGGGGACAGCGAACACTGAAGCTTTCTTT | CASSWGTANTEAFF
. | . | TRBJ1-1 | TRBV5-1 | TGCGCCAGCAGCATTACAGCGAACACTGAAGCTTTCTTT | CASSITANTEAFF
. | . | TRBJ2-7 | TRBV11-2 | TGTGCCAGCAGCTTAGGTGCGGGGACCTACGAGCAGTACTTC | CASSLGAGTYEQYF
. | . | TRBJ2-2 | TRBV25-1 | TGTGCCAGCAGCGCGGGCAATAGCGGGGAGCTGTTTTTT | CASSAGNSGELFF
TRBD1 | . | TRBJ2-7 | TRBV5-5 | TGTGCCAGCAGCCGAGGGACAGACTACGAGCAGTACTTC | CASSRGTDYEQYF
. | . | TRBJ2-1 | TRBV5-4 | TGTGCCAGCAGCTTGGATGCGGGATACTCCTACAATGAGCAGTTCTTC | CASSLDAGYSYNEQFF
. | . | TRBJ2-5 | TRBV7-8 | TGTGCCAGCAGCTTAGGGGCTAGCCGGGAGACCCAGTACTTC | CASSLGASRETQYF
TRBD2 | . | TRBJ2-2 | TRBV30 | TGTGCCTGGACGGCGAGCGGGAGGGAGCTGTTTTTT | CAWTASGRELFF
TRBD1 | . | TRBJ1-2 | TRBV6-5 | TGTGCCAGCAGTCCGACAGGGACCTATGGCTACACCTTC | CASSPTGTYGYTF
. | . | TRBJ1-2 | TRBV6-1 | TGTGCCAGCAGTGAAAGGGCATCGGACTATGGCTACACCTTC | CASSERASDYGYTF
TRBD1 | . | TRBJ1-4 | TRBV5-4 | TGTGCCAGCAGCTTGGAGGGGGCAGGTGAAAAACTGTTTTTT | CASSLEGAGEKLFF
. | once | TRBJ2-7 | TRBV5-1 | TGCGCCAGCAGCTTAAAGGCGGTCGAGCAGTACTTC | CASSLKAVEQYF
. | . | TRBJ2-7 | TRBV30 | TGTGCCTGGAGTCCAGGGGTCGGGTACGAGCAGTACTTC | CAWSPGVGYEQYF
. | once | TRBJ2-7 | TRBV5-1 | TGCGCCAGCAGCTTGGGGCAGGGGACCCTCTACGAGCAGTACTTC | CASSLGQGTLYEQYF
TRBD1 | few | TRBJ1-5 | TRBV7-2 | TGTGCCAGCAGCCTTGGGACAGGTAGCAATCAGCCCCAGCATTTT | CASSLGTGSNQPQHF
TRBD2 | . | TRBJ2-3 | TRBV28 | TGTGCCAGCAGTTCCCCCGGTAGCGGGGGAACAGATACGCAGTATTTT | CASSSPGSGGTDTQYF
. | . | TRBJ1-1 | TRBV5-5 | TGTGCCAGCAGCTCAGCTGTGTTTATGAGCACTGAAGCTTTCTTT | CASSSAVFMSTEAFF
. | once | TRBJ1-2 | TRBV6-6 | TGTGCCAGCGTAGCGCCAGGGAACTATGGCTACACCTTC | CASVAPGNYGYTF
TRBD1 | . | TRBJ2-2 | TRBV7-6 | TGTGCCAGCAGATCTAGGCCAGGGGGGAACACCGGGGAGCTGTTTTTT | CASRSRPGGNTGELFF
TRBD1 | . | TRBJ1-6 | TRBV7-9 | TGTGCCAGCAGCTTAAGTGGGACAGGGAGGGAGAATTCACCCCTCCACTTT | CASSLSGTGRENSPLHF
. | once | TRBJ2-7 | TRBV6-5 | TGTGCTTCAAGACGGGGGTTTAACTACGAGCAGTACTTC | CASRRGFNYEQYF
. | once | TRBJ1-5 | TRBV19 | TGTGCCAGTAGTTGGTCAGGGAATCAGCCCCAGCATTTT | CASSWSGNQPQHF
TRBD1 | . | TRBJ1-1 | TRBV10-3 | TGTGCCATCAGTGAGGGGGACAGTCGGGCGGCTGAAGCTTTCTTT | CAISEGDSRAAEAFF